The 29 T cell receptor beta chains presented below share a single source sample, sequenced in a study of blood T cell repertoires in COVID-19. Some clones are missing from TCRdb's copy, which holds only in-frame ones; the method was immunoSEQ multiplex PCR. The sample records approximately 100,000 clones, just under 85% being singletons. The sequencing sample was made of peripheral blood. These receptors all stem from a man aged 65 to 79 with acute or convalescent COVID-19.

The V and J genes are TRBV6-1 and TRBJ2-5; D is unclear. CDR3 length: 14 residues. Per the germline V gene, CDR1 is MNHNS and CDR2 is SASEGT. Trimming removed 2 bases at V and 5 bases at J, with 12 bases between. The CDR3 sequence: CASSERGRTETQYF. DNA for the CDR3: TGTGCCAGCAGTGAACGAGGCAGAACGGAGACCCAGTACTTC.

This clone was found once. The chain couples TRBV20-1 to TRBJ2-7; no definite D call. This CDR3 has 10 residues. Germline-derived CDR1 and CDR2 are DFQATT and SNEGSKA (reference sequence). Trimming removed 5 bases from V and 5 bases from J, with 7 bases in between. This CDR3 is CSALVNEQYF. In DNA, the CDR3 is TGCAGTGCTTTAGTAAACGAGCAGTACTTC.

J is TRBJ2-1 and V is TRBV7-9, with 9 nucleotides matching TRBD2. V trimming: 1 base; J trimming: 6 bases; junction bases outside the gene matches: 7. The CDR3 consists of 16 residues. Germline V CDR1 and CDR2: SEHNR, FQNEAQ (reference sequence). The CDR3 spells CASSLGVGLARNEQFF. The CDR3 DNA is TGTGCCAGCAGCTTAGGCGTCGGACTAGCGCGCAATGAGCAGTTCTTC.

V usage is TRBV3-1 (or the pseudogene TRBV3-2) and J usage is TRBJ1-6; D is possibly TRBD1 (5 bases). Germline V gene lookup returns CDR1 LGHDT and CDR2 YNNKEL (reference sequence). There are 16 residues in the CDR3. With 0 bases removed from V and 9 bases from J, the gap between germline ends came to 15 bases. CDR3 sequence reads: CASSQEGGRGTSPLHF. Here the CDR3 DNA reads TGTGCCAGCAGCCAAGAAGGCGGGAGGGGTACTTCACCCCTCCACTTT.

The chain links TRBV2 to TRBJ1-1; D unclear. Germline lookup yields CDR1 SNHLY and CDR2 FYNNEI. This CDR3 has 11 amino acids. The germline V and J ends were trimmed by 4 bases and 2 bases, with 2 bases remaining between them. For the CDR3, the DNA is TGTGCCAGCAGTGTAAACACTGAAGCTTTCTTT. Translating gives CASSVNTEAFF.

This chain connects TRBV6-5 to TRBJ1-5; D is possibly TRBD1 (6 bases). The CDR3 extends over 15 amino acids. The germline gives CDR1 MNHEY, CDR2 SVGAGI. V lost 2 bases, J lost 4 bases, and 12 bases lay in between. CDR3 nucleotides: TGTGCCAGCAGTTACACTGGACAGCCGAATCAGCCCCAGCATTTT. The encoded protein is CASSYTGQPNQPQHF.

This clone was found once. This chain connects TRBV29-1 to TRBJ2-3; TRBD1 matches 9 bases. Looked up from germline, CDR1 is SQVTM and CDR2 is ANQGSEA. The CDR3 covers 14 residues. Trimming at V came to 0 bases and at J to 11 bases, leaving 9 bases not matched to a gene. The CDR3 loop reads CSVEDAGQGRKQYF. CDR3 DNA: TGCAGCGTTGAAGATGCGGGACAGGGTAGGAAGCAGTATTTT.

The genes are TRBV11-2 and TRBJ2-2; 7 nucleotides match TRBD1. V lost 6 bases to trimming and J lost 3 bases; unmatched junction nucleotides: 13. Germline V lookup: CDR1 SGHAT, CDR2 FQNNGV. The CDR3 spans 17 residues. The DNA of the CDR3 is TGTGCCAGCAGTCTCCAAACAGGGGTAGTGTACACCGGGGAGCTGTTTTTT. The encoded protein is CASSLQTGVVYTGELFF.

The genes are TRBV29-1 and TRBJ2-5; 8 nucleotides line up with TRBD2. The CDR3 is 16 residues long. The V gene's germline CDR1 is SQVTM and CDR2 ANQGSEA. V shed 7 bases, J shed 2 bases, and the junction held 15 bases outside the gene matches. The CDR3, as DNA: TGCAGCGCCCGAGGACGGGGGGGAATCAAGCAAGAGACCCAGTACTTC. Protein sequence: CSARGRGGIKQETQYF.

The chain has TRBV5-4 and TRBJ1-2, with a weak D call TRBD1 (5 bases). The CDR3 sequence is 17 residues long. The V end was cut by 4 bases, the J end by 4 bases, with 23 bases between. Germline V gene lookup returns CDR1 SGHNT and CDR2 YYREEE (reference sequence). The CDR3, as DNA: TGTGCCAGCAGCACCCCCGGCGGGGGTTCGCGGGGCTATGGCTACACCTTC. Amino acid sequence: CASSTPGGGSRGYGYTF. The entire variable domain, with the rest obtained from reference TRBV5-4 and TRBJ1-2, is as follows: ETGVTQSPTHLIKTRGQQVTLRCSSQSGHNTVSWYQQALGQGPQFIFQYYREEENGRGNFPPRFSGLQFPNYSSELNVNALELDDSALYLCASSTPGGGSRGYGYTFGSGTRLTVV.

The CDR3 region has the DNA TGTGCCAGCAGCCTTACCCCGGGACAGCAAGAGACCCAGTACTTC. As protein: CASSLTPGQQETQYF. The V call is TRBV7-3, the J call TRBJ2-5; 7 positions match TRBD1. Germline V lookup: CDR1 SGHTA, CDR2 FQGTGA. CDR3 length: 15 amino acids. The junction had 8 bases not matched to a gene; V was cut back by 5 bases and J by 2 bases.

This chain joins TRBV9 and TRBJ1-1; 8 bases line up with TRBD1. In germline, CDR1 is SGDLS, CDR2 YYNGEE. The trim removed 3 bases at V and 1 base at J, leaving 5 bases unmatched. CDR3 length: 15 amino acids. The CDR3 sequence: CASSAIGTGNTEAFF. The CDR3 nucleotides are TGTGCCAGCAGCGCGATAGGGACAGGGAACACTGAAGCTTTCTTT. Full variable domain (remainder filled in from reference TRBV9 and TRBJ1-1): DSGVTQTPKHLITATGQRVTLRCSPRSGDLSVYWYQQSLDQGLQFLIQYYNGEERAKGNILERFSAQQFPDLHSELNLSSLELGDSALYFCASSAIGTGNTEAFFGQGTRLTVV.

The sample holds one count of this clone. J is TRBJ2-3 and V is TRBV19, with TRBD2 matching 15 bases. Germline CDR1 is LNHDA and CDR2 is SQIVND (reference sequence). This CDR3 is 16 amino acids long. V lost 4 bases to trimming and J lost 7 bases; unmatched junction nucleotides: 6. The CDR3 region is CASSTRTSGGVNTQYF. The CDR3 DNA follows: TGTGCCAGTAGTACCCGGACTAGCGGGGGGGTAAATACGCAGTATTTT.

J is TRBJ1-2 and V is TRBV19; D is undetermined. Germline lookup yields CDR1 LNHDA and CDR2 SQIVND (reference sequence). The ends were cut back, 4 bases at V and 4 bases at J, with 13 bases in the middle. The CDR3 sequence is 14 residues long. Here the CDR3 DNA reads TGTGCCAGTAGTAGCCCCAGGCACCTCTATGGCTACACCTTC. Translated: CASSSPRHLYGYTF.

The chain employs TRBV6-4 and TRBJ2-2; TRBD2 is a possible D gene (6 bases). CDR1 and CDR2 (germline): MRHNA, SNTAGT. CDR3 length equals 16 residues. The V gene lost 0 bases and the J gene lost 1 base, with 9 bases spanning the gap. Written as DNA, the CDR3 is TGTGCCAGCAGTGACTCGGGGCGGGGGAACACCGGGGAGCTGTTTTTT. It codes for CASSDSGRGNTGELFF.

The CDR3 region has the DNA TGTGCCAGCAGCTCCCGTGTCCTCGGGGAAAAACTGTTTTTT. This encodes CASSSRVLGEKLFF. This rearrangement joins TRBV13 to TRBJ1-4, with D uncertain. The germline V and J ends were trimmed by 4 bases and 8 bases, with 14 bases remaining between them. CDR3 length: 14 residues. Germline loops: CDR1 PRHDT, CDR2 FYEKMQ (reference sequence).

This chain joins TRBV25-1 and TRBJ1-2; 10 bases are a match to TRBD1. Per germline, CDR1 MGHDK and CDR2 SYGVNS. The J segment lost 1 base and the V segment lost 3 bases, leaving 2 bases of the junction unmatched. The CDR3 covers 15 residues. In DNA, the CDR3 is TGTGCCAGCAGTGACCGGGACAGGGGTAACTATGGCTACACCTTC. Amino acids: CASSDRDRGNYGYTF.

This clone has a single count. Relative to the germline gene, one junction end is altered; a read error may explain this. The CDR3 sequence: CASSARLAGNTGELFF. CDR3 nucleotides: TGTGCTAGCAGCGCCAGACTAGCGGGGAACACCGGGGAGCTGTTTTTT. This chain joins TRBV7-7 and TRBJ2-2; TRBD2 aligns across 10 bases. CDR3 length equals 16 residues. Germline CDR1 reads SSHAT; CDR2 reads FNYEAQ (reference sequence).

The CDR3 sequence is CASSSPPPQGPSGGALTSYNEQFF. The DNA of the CDR3 is TGTGCCAGCAGCTCGCCTCCTCCACAGGGGCCTAGCGGGGGGGCCCTCACCTCTTACAATGAGCAGTTCTTC. The chain employs TRBV7-1 and TRBJ2-1; TRBD2 matches 12 bases. TRBV7-1 is annotated as an ORF whose role is uncertain. There are 24 residues in the CDR3. Germline trimming cut 3 bases from V and 4 bases from J; bases unmatched to any gene: 28.

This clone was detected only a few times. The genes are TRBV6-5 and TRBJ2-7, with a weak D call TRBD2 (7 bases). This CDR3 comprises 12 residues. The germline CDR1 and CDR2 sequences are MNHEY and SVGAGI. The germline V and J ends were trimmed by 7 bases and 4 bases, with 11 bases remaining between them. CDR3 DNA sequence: TGTGCCAGCACCGAGGGGGGGTACGAGCAGTACTTC. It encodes CASTEGGYEQYF.

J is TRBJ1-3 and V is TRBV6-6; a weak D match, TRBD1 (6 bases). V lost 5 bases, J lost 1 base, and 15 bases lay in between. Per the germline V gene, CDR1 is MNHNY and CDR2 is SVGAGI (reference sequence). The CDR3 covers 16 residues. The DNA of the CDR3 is TGTGCCAGCAGTGTGCGGCAGGGGTTGTCTGGAAACACCATATATTTT. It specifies CASSVRQGLSGNTIYF.

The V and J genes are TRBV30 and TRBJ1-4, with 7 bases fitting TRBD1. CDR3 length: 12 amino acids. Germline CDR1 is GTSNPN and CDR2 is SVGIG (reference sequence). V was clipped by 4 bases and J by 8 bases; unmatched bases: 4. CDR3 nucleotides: TGTGCCTGGACCTTGACAGGGGAAAAACTGTTTTTT. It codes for CAWTLTGEKLFF. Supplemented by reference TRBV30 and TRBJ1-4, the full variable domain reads SQTIHQWPATLVQPVGSPLSLECTVEGTSNPNLYWYRQAAGRGLQLLFYSVGIGQISSEVPQNLSASRPQDRQFILSSKKLLLSDSGFYLCAWTLTGEKLFFGSGTQLSVL.

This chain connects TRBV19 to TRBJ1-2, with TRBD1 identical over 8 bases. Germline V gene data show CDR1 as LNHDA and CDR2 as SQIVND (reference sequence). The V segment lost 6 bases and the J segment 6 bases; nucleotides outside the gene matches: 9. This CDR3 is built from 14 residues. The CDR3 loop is CASRSTGDANGYTF. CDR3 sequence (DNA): TGTGCCAGTAGGTCGACAGGGGATGCGAATGGCTACACCTTC.

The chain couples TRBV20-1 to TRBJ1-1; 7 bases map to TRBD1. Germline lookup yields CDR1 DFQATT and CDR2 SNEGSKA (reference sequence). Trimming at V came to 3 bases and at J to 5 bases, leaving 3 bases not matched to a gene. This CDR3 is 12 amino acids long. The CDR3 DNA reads TGCAGTGCTAGTCCGACAGGGACTGAAGCTTTCTTT. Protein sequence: CSASPTGTEAFF.

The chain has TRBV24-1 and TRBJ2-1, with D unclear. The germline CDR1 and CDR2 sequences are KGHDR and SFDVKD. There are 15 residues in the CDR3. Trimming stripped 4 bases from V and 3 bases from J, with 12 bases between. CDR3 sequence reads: CATSDPKLIYNEQFF. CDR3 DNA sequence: TGTGCCACCAGTGACCCTAAGCTCATCTACAATGAGCAGTTCTTC.

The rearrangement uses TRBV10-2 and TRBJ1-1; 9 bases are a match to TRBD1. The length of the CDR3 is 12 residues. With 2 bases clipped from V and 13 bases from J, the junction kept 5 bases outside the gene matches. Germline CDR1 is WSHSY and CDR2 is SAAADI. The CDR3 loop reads CASSEDRGSFFF. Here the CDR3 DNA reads TGCGCCAGCAGTGAGGACAGGGGGTCATTTTTCTTT.

The DNA of the CDR3 is TGTGCCAGCAGGGAGGATTGGACGGTGACTGAAGCTTTCTTT. Protein product: CASREDWTVTEAFF. The gene calls are TRBV5-8 and TRBJ1-1, with D uncertain. This CDR3 region has 14 residues. The ends were cut back, 5 bases at V and 5 bases at J, with 16 bases in the middle. Germline loops: CDR1 SGHTS, CDR2 YDEGEE.

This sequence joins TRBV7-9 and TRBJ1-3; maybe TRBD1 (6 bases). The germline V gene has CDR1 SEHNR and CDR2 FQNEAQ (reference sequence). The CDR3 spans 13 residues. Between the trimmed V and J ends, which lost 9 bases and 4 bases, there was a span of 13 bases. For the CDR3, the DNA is TGTGCCAGTAGCCAGGGGCTCGGAAACACCATATATTTT. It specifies CASSQGLGNTIYF.

CDR3 nucleotides: TGCGCCAGCAGCTTGGAAACGGGGAGGAACACCGGGGAGCTGTTTTTT. Translation gives CASSLETGRNTGELFF. The rearrangement joins TRBV5-1 to TRBJ2-2; D may be TRBD2 (5 bases). This CDR3 has 16 amino acids. With 0 bases removed from V and 1 base from J, the gap between germline ends came to 10 bases. Per the germline V gene, CDR1 is SGHRS and CDR2 is YFSETQ.